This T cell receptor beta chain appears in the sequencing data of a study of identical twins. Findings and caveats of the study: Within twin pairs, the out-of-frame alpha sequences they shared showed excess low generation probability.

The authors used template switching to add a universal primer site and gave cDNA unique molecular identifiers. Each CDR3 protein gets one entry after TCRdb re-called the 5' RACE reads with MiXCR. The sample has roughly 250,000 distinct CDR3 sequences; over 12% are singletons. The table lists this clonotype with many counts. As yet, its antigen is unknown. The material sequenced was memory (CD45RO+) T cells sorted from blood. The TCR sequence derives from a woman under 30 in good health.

Here the CDR3 reads CASSERDSYNEQFF. In nucleotides, the CDR3 is TGTGCCAGCAGCGAACGGGACAGTTACAATGAGCAGTTCTTC. V usage is TRBV7-3 and J usage is TRBJ2-1, with 7 bases aligning to TRBD1. This CDR3 is built from 14 residues. V shed 5 bases and J 4 bases; nucleotides not matched to a gene: 5. CDR1 is SGHTA and CDR2 is FQGTGA in the germline V gene.